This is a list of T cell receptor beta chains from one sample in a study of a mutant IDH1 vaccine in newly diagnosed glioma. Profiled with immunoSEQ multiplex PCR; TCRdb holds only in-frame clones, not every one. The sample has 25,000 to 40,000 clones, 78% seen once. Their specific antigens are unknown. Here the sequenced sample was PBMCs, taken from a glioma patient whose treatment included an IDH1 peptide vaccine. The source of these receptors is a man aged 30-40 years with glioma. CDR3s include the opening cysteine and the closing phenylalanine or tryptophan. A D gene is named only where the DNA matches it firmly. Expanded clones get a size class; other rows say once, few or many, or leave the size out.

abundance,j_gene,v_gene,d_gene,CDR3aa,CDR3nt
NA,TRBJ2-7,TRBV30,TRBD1,CACRDRDYEQYF,TGTGCCTGCCGGGACAGGGACTACGAGCAGTACTTC
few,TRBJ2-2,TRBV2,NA,CASSGTRRTGELFF,TGTGCCAGCAGTGGGACACGTAGAACCGGGGAGCTGTTTTTT
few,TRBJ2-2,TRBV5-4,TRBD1,CASSKRTGVNTGELFF,TGTGCCAGCAGCAAACGGACAGGGGTTAACACCGGGGAGCTGTTTTTT
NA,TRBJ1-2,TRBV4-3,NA,CASSQDRGGGYTF,TGCGCCAGCAGCCAAGACAGGGGCGGTGGCTACACCTTC
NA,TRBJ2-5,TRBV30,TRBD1,CAWAQGTGGGWETQYF,TGTGCCTGGGCCCAGGGGACAGGAGGCGGGTGGGAGACCCAGTACTTC
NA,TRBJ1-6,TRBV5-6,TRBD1,CASSLGQGVGSPLHF,TGTGCCAGCAGCCTGGGACAGGGTGTTGGTTCACCCCTCCACTTT
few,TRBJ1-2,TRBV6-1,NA,CASSGMGTISYGYTF,TGTGCCAGCAGTGGGATGGGGACAATATCCTATGGCTACACCTTC
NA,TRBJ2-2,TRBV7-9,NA,CASSVRPTGELFF,TGTGCCAGCAGCGTACGTCCCACCGGGGAGCTGTTTTTT
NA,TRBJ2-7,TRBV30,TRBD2,CAWSPSSGEGIPYEQYF,TGTGCCTGGAGTCCATCTAGCGGGGAGGGCATTCCCTACGAGCAGTACTTC
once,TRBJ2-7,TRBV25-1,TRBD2,CASSKGAGSGGEQYF,TGTGCCAGCAGTAAGGGGGCAGGGAGCGGGGGGGAGCAGTACTTC
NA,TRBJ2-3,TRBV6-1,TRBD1,CASSIRDSSTDTQYF,TGTGCCAGCAGTATCCGGGACAGCAGCACAGATACGCAGTATTTT
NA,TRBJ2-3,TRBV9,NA,CASSVEGSTDTQYF,TGTGCCAGCAGCGTAGAAGGGAGCACAGATACGCAGTATTTT
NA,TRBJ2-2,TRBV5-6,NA,CASSLVRNTGELFF,TGTGCCAGCAGCTTGGTGCGGAACACCGGGGAGCTGTTTTTT
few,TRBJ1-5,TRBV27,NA,CASSLSYTGPWRSQPQHF,TGTGCCAGCAGTTTATCCTACACAGGGCCGTGGAGAAGTCAGCCCCAGCATTTT
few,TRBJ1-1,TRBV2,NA,CASSVAVKNTEAFF,TGTGCCAGCAGTGTTGCGGTGAAGAACACTGAAGCTTTCTTT
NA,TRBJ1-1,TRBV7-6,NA,CASSLAAGTNTEAFF,TGTGCCAGCAGCTTAGCCGCAGGGACCAACACTGAAGCTTTCTTT
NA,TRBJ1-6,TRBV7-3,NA,CASSLGTSGTSPLHF,TGTGCCAGCAGCCTCGGGACAAGCGGAACTTCACCCCTCCACTTT
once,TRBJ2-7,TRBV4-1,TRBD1,CASSLVTGTGVFYEQYF,TGCGCCAGCAGCTTGGTAACCGGGACAGGGGTTTTCTACGAGCAGTACTTC
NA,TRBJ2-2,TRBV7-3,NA,CASSLGVNTGELFF,TGTGCCAGCAGCTTAGGGGTGAACACCGGGGAGCTGTTTTTT
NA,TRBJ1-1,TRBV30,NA,CAWSGEGSTEAFF,TGTGCCTGGAGTGGGGAGGGTAGCACTGAAGCTTTCTTT
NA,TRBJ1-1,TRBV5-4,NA,CASSLAPRENTEAFF,TGTGCCAGCAGCTTGGCTCCCAGGGAGAACACTGAAGCTTTCTTT
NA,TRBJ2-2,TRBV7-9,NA,CASSSVAVAGNTGELFF,TGTGCCAGCAGCTCCGTGGCGGTAGCTGGGAACACCGGGGAGCTGTTTTTT
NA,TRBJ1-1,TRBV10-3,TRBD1,CAISEGTGGGNTEAFF,TGTGCCATCAGTGAGGGCACAGGGGGTGGGAACACTGAAGCTTTCTTT
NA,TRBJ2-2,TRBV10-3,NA,CAISNPLQGNTGELFF,TGTGCCATATCAAACCCTTTACAGGGAAACACCGGGGAGCTGTTTTTT
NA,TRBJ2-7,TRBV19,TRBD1,CASSISVRDSYEQYF,TGTGCCAGTAGTATATCCGTCCGGGACAGTTACGAGCAGTACTTC
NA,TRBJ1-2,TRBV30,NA,CAWSVPGGDPTSGYTF,TGTGCCTGGAGTGTACCCGGTGGAGATCCCACGAGTGGCTACACCTTC
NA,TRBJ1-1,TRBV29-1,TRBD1,CSVGAGGTEAFF,TGCAGCGTGGGCGCAGGGGGCACTGAAGCTTTCTTT
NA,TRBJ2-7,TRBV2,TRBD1,CAALGTGSSYEQYF,TGTGCCGCCCTAGGGACAGGATCCTCGTACGAGCAGTACTTC
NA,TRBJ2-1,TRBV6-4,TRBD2,CASSGSSSGGNNEQFF,TGTGCCAGCAGTGGGTCCTCTAGCGGGGGGAACAATGAGCAGTTCTTC
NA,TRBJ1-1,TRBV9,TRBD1,CASSERQGPNTEAFF,TGTGCCAGCAGCGAGAGACAGGGACCAAACACTGAAGCTTTCTTT
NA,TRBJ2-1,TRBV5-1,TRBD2,CASSTRKLAGGPYSEQFF,TGCGCCAGCAGCACCCGAAAACTAGCGGGAGGGCCTTACAGTGAGCAGTTCTTC
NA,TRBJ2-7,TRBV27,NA,CASSRSGAISYEQYF,TGTGCCAGCAGCCGGAGTGGGGCTATCTCCTACGAGCAGTACTTC
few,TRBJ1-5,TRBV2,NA,CASANRRNNQPQHF,TGTGCCAGCGCAAACAGGCGTAACAATCAGCCCCAGCATTTT
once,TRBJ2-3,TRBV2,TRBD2,CATSGREGLNTQYF,TGTGCCACCTCGGGGAGGGAGGGCCTAAATACGCAGTATTTT
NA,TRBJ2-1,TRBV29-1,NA,CSVGQRNEQFF,TGCAGCGTTGGACAACGTAATGAGCAGTTCTTC
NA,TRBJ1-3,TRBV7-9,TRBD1,CASSSRRDSESGSTIYF,TGTGCCAGCAGCTCCCGCCGGGACAGCGAGTCTGGAAGCACCATATATTTT
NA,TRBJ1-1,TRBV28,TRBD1,CASRETGGQVNTEAFF,TGTGCCAGCAGGGAGACAGGGGGCCAGGTGAACACTGAAGCTTTCTTT
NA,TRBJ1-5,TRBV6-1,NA,CASSVAADQPQHF,TGTGCCAGCAGTGTCGCAGCAGATCAGCCCCAGCATTTT
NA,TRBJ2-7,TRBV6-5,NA,CASSYGQASYEQYF,TGTGCCAGCAGTTACGGCCAGGCGTCCTACGAGCAGTACTTC
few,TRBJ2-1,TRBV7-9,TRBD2,CASSRGLARYNEQFF,TGTGCCAGCAGCCGGGGACTAGCTAGATACAATGAGCAGTTCTTC
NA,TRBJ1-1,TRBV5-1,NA,CASREGVGTEAFF,TGCGCCAGCAGGGAAGGGGTGGGGACTGAAGCTTTCTTT
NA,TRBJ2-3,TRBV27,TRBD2,CASSFNSGRGTDTQYF,TGTGCCAGCAGTTTTAATAGCGGGAGGGGCACAGATACGCAGTATTTT
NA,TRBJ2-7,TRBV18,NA,CASSLQGYEQYF,TGTGCCAGCTCACTACAGGGCTACGAGCAGTACTTC
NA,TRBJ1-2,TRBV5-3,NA,CARSCCIGDCGYTF,TGTGCCAGAAGCTGTTGCATAGGGGATTGTGGCTACACCTTC
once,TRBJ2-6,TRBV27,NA,CASSFFTSGANVLTF,TGTGCCAGCAGTTTCTTCACCTCTGGGGCCAACGTCCTGACTTTC